These T cell receptor beta chains were read from a single sample in a study of CD8 T cells in ankylosing spondylitis. From the 5' RACE reads, TCRdb called clonotypes with MiXCR, one entry per CDR3 protein. The sample contains 210,000 or so distinct CDR3 sequences, less than 9.5% of which appear only once. The sample comprised blood, either unsorted or a sorted T cell fraction (not recorded which). The receptor set was obtained from a female donor with ankylosing spondylitis or in good health (not recorded which). CDR3s leave out the opening cysteine and the closing phenylalanine or tryptophan. Each record gives: CDR3 protein, clone size, V gene, J gene. Some rows have no size entry. The others give once, few or many, or a class for an expanded clone.

ASSFGTGGESPLH	many	TRBV5-1	TRBJ1-6
AITRSALGENTEAF	many	TRBV10-3	TRBJ1-1
ASSKEEVARAGQY	NA	TRBV18	TRBJ2-7
ASSTRLAGESGDTQY	NA	TRBV5-1	TRBJ2-3
ASSLTSGNTGELF	NA	TRBV7-2	TRBJ2-2
SAGQGVSEAF	many	TRBV20-1	TRBJ1-1
ASSKRMNTEAF	many	TRBV19	TRBJ1-1
SARDPEGGGELF	NA	TRBV20-1	TRBJ2-2
ASTRAGQGVETQY	many	TRBV12-3/TRBV12-4	TRBJ2-5
ASSTGTASNEKLF	many	TRBV5-1	TRBJ1-4
ASSQDFPDGTSGGELF	many	TRBV3-1	TRBJ2-2
ASSLSRGNTNTGELF	many	TRBV27	TRBJ2-2
ASRHTPRTYEQY	many	TRBV27	TRBJ2-7
ASSERAGEVREQF	many	TRBV6-1	TRBJ2-1
ASSLSGAGNTIY	many	TRBV27	TRBJ1-3
ASSQDLNPYNEQF	many	TRBV3-1	TRBJ2-1
ASSLRTNQPQH	many	TRBV12-3/TRBV12-4	TRBJ1-5
ASRGQAGGSYNEQF	NA	TRBV4-3	TRBJ2-1
SVAVAGVRETQY	many	TRBV29-1	TRBJ2-5
SAYRGRHEQY	many	TRBV20-1	TRBJ2-7
SATDRGYEQY	many	TRBV20-1	TRBJ2-7
AMGPGVGYGYT	NA	TRBV4-2	TRBJ1-2
ASSSLTPNGYT	many	TRBV7-9	TRBJ1-2
SARTSYEQY	many	TRBV20-1	TRBJ2-7
ASSLVAEQF	many	TRBV11-2	TRBJ2-1
ASSLVGLANEQF	many	TRBV5-1	TRBJ2-1
ASSVGTTSGNTIY	many	TRBV5-1	TRBJ1-3